One and the same sample provided the 25 T cell receptor beta chains below, sequenced in a study of T cell repertoires in cytomegalovirus infection. No antigen has been assigned to these receptors. TCRdb ran MiXCR on the reads and lists one entry per CDR3 protein. This sample carries some 700,000 distinct CDR3 sequences, roughly 30% of them seen once, and the ten largest clones take around a sixth. Source: cultured PBMCs, taken from culture after CMV antigen stimulation. Receptors originate from a human donor in good health (CMV status not recorded). Some clones in this sample may be carry-over from other donors' samples.

This chain's CDR3 is CASSEVGSPWHTEAFF. CDR3 nucleotides: TGTGCCAGCAGTGAAGTCGGCAGCCCGTGGCACACTGAAGCTTTCTTT. This rearrangement joins TRBV6-1 to TRBJ1-1; D is uncertain. Germline CDR1 reads MNHNS; CDR2 reads SASEGT. The CDR3 loop spans 16 amino acids. V was cut by 1 base and J by 3 bases, with 15 bases left in between.

The CDR3 region is CASSYKPNQPQHF. The CDR3 coding sequence is TGTGCCAGCAGCTATAAGCCAAATCAGCCCCAGCATTTT. The chain employs TRBV7-8 and TRBJ1-5; D is uncertain. V lost 4 bases, J lost 4 bases, and 8 bases lay in between. Germline V gene sequence: CDR1 SGHVS, CDR2 FQNEAQ. CDR3 length: 13 residues.

The J gene is TRBJ2-2, the V gene TRBV12-3 or TRBV12-4; 8 nucleotides agree with TRBD1. V lost 5 bases and J lost 6; bases outside the gene matches: 14. The length of the CDR3 is 17 residues. The CDR3 spells CASSPPRQGIAAGELFF. The CDR3 nucleotides are TGTGCCAGCAGTCCCCCCCGACAGGGGATAGCTGCCGGGGAGCTGTTTTTT.

The V call is TRBV6-5, the J call TRBJ1-5, with 8 nucleotides matching TRBD1. This CDR3 has 18 residues. Unmatched junction bases numbered 16, after V lost 5 bases and J lost 4 bases. Per germline, CDR1 MNHEY and CDR2 SVGAGI. For the CDR3, the DNA is TGTGCCAGCAGTGAATCAGGGCCAGGACAGGGTTCAAATCAGCCCCAGCATTTT. Its protein product is CASSESGPGQGSNQPQHF.

A remark on this clonotype: The junction shows a germline mismatch at one end, possibly a read error. The chain carries TRBV6-1 and TRBJ2-5; 8 bases line up with TRBD2. The V gene's germline CDR1 is MNHNS and CDR2 SASEGT. The CDR3 length is 15 residues. The CDR3 region is CASSQAGEGVETQYF. DNA of the CDR3: TGTGCCAGCAGTCAAGCGGGAGAGGGGGTAGAGACCCAGTACTTC.

V gene TRBV7-2 combines with J gene TRBJ1-6, with a tentative D call TRBD1 (5 bases). V was trimmed by 3 bases and J by 7 bases, leaving 10 bases between them. Germline CDR1 and CDR2: SGHTA and FQGNSA. CDR3 length: 14 amino acids. CDR3 in DNA: TGTGCCAGCAGCTTCGAATGGGGGAATTCACCCCTCCACTTT. Translating it yields CASSFEWGNSPLHF.

This sequence joins TRBV2 and TRBJ1-1, with D tentatively TRBD1 (5 bases). Germline V CDR1 and CDR2: SNHLY, FYNNEI. V shed 8 bases and J shed 1 base, with 17 bases lying between them. The CDR3 extends over 15 amino acids. Written as DNA, the CDR3 is TGTGCCAGCTTCCCTACCGAGGGGCGGAACACTGAAGCTTTCTTT. Protein product: CASFPTEGRNTEAFF.

CDR3 sequence: CASSPTWTPYEQYF. CDR3 in DNA: TGTGCCAGCAGCCCGACCTGGACTCCGTACGAGCAGTACTTC. V and J are TRBV11-2 and TRBJ2-7; weak D call: TRBD2 (5 bases). The CDR3 runs to 14 residues. V shed 5 bases and J shed 4 bases, with 15 bases lying between them. CDR1 SGHAT and CDR2 FQNNGV come from the germline V gene.

Points on this clonotype: A much more abundant neighbour one base away suggests this may be a read error. This chain connects TRBV7-9 to TRBJ1-2, with D unresolved. This CDR3 contains 12 residues. Looked up from germline, CDR1 is SEHNR and CDR2 is FQNEAQ (reference sequence). In nucleotides, the CDR3 is TGTGTCAGCAGCTTAACATTAGATGGCTACACCTTC. It is translated as CVSSLTLDGYTF.

This clonotype was counted a few times. The rearrangement links TRBV27 to TRBJ2-5; TRBD2 is a possible D gene (5 bases). The V end lost 9 bases, the J end lost 3 bases, and 11 bases lay between the germline ends. CDR3 length: 12 residues. Germline-derived CDR1 and CDR2 are MNHEY and SMNVEV (reference sequence). The CDR3 here is CASGLREETQYF. The CDR3 nucleotides read TGTGCCAGTGGACTGCGAGAAGAGACCCAGTACTTC.

This clonotype was seen once. The chain combines TRBV11-3 with TRBJ2-1, with D hard to call. Trimming stripped 4 bases from V and 5 bases from J, with 15 bases between. The CDR3 length is 15 residues. CDR1 and CDR2 from the germline V gene are SGHNT and YENEEA. CDR3: CASSSFLHRNNEQFF. In nucleotides, the CDR3 is TGTGCCAGCAGCTCCTTCCTACACAGAAACAATGAGCAGTTCTTC.

This clonotype was observed a handful of times. V is TRBV7-6 and J is TRBJ1-1, with a weak D call TRBD1 (6 bases). The V and J ends lost 1 base and 6 bases respectively, with 15 bases between them. The germline gives CDR1 SGHVS, CDR2 FNYEAQ. The CDR3 sequence is 15 residues long. CDR3 protein: CASSLEWGGAAEAFF. CDR3 coding DNA: TGTGCCAGCAGCTTAGAGTGGGGGGGGGCCGCTGAAGCTTTCTTT.

This clonotype was seen only a few times. V usage is TRBV6-6 and J usage is TRBJ2-7, with a tentative D call TRBD1 (5 bases). The germline V and J ends were trimmed by 1 base and 6 bases, with 13 bases remaining between them. The CDR3 length is 14 residues. Germline assignment: CDR1 MNHNY and CDR2 SVGAGI (reference sequence). This CDR3 reads CASSYLGARGEQYF. Written as DNA, the CDR3 is TGTGCCAGCAGTTACTTAGGGGCTAGGGGCGAGCAGTACTTC.

This clonotype was found a few times. The chain carries TRBV6-2 or TRBV6-3 and TRBJ2-1; TRBD2 matches 14 bases. This CDR3 is 13 amino acids long. V was clipped by 11 bases and J by 7 bases; unmatched bases: 4. Per the germline V gene, CDR1 is MNHEY and CDR2 is SVGEGT. CDR3 nucleotide sequence: TGTGCCGGGAGACTAGCGGGAGGGAATGAGCAGTTCTTC. Residues: CAGRLAGGNEQFF.

The genes are TRBV7-6 and TRBJ2-5; D gene ambiguous. V lost 6 bases, J lost 2 bases, and 16 bases lay in between. The length of the CDR3 is 15 residues. Germline CDR1 SGHVS, CDR2 FNYEAQ. CDR3 residues: CASRLAPILQETQYF. The CDR3 DNA reads TGTGCCAGCAGACTCGCCCCAATCCTTCAAGAGACCCAGTACTTC.

The CDR3 is CASSPGQGAPGEQYF. In DNA, the CDR3 is TGTGCCAGCAGCCCGGGACAGGGGGCGCCCGGCGAGCAGTACTTC. The chain recombines TRBV7-2 with TRBJ2-7, with TRBD1 matching over 12 bases. The CDR3 runs 15 residues. V was pared by 5 bases and J by 6 bases, with 8 bases of the junction left unmatched. Per the germline V gene, CDR1 is SGHTA and CDR2 is FQGNSA. The whole variable domain, remainder taken from reference TRBV7-2 and TRBJ2-7, is GAGVSQSPSNKVTEKGKDVELRCDPISGHTALYWYRQSLGQGLEFLIYFQGNSAPDKSGLPSDRFSAERTGGSVSTLTIQRTQQEDSAVYLCASSPGQGAPGEQYFGPGTRLTVT.

This chain uses TRBV7-2 with TRBJ1-2; TRBD1 agrees at 7 bases. This CDR3 spans 15 amino acids. Looked up from germline, CDR1 is SGHTA and CDR2 is FQGNSA. The junction had 9 bases not matched to a gene; V was cut back by 4 bases and J by 4 bases. Here the CDR3 DNA reads TGTGCCAGCAGCTCCACTCCCGACAGGGTCTATGGCTACACCTTC. Translated: CASSSTPDRVYGYTF.

Ten or more counts support this clonotype. This sequence joins TRBV7-2 and TRBJ1-2, with 9 bases matching TRBD1. This CDR3 region has 17 residues. V trimming: 4 bases; J trimming: 0 bases; junction bases outside the gene matches: 9. Germline lookup yields CDR1 SGHTA and CDR2 FQGNSA. CDR3 DNA sequence: TGTGCCAGCAGCTCCCAGTTTTGGGACAGGGCTAACTATGGCTACACCTTC. Its protein product is CASSSQFWDRANYGYTF.

V is TRBV19 and J is TRBJ2-2; no reliable D call. The CDR3 contains 16 residues. Germline V gene lookup returns CDR1 LNHDA and CDR2 SQIVND (reference sequence). V lost 6 bases and J 5 bases, leaving 19 bases between the germline ends. In nucleotides, the CDR3 is TGTGCCAGTAGACAAGCAAGGAGTCGAGAGACCGGGGAGCTGTTTTTT. Protein sequence: CASRQARSRETGELFF.

The J gene is TRBJ2-7, the V gene TRBV19; D unclear. Germline V CDR1 and CDR2: LNHDA, SQIVND (reference sequence). CDR3 size: 14 residues. Trimming took off 3 bases at V and 1 base at J, with 10 bases between the two ends. CDR3 loop: CASSINGRSYEQYF. CDR3 in DNA: TGTGCCAGTAGTATTAACGGCCGATCCTACGAGCAGTACTTC.

Many counts were recorded for this clonotype. This rearrangement joins TRBV7-6 to TRBJ2-1; D call uncertain. The CDR3 has 15 amino acids. The germline gives CDR1 SGHVS, CDR2 FNYEAQ. Trimming took off 1 base at V and 6 bases at J, with 13 bases between the two ends. The CDR3 DNA is TGTGCCAGCAGCTTAGGGACCGATACCCGCAATGAGCAGTTCTTC. Translating it yields CASSLGTDTRNEQFF.

V gene TRBV28 combines with J gene TRBJ2-5; D might be TRBD1 (5 bases). The germline V and J ends were trimmed by 7 bases and 5 bases, with 20 bases remaining between them. Germline CDR1 MDHEN, CDR2 SYDVKM. The CDR3 consists of 15 residues. The chain's CDR3 is CASTLGQGPWETQYF. CDR3 DNA: TGTGCCAGCACCCTGGGGCAGGGCCCTTGGGAGACCCAGTACTTC.

This chain connects TRBV18 to TRBJ2-3, with unresolved D. Germline lookup yields CDR1 KGHSH and CDR2 LQKENI. The ends were cut back, 2 bases at V and 6 bases at J, with 9 bases in the middle. The CDR3 is made up of 13 amino acids. Written as DNA, the CDR3 is TGTGCCAGCTCACCAAATATAAGGGATACGCAGTATTTT. Translation: CASSPNIRDTQYF.

The V and J genes are TRBV10-3 and TRBJ1-2, with 9 bases that match TRBD1. Unmatched junction bases numbered 2, after V lost 6 bases and J lost 6 bases. Germline CDR1 ENHRY, CDR2 SYGVKD. CDR3 size: 12 residues. This chain's CDR3 is CAIRGQGDGYTF. CDR3 in DNA: TGTGCCATCAGGGGACAGGGCGATGGCTACACCTTC.

The chain combines TRBV4-1 with TRBJ1-5; D not certain. CDR1 MGHRA and CDR2 YSYEKL come from the germline V gene. V lost 1 base, J lost 5 bases, and 12 bases lay in between. The CDR3 loop spans 15 amino acids. CDR3 protein: CASSQVPQRDQPQHF. The CDR3 nucleotides read TGCGCCAGCAGCCAAGTACCCCAGAGGGATCAGCCCCAGCATTTT.